The T cell receptor beta chain under discussion was sequenced for a study of blood T cell repertoires in COVID-19. At the level of the study: Material from acute and convalescent COVID-19 was sourced from the United States, Italy and Spain.

The authors' processing: Nucleated cell counts were estimated from reference gene primer amplification. Sequencing was performed with immunoSEQ multiplex PCR; in TCRdb, only in-frame clones are kept and a portion is missing. V, J and clone size were drawn from that table, and D and trimming were deduced from the DNA. This repertoire shows a few hundred thousand clones, more than 75% found once; its top ten account for under 2%. The junction had 9 bases not matched to a gene; V was cut back by 4 bases and J by 3 bases. Germline V lookup: CDR1 SGHTA, CDR2 FQGTGA. The CDR3 consists of 17 residues. This TCR was recovered from a woman in her forties or fifties with acute or convalescent COVID-19. The chain carries TRBV7-3 and TRBJ2-3, with 11 nucleotides matching TRBD1. The sample was peripheral blood. CDR3 sequence reads: CASSYLGQGALTDTQYF. Here the CDR3 DNA reads TGTGCCAGCAGCTACCTAGGACAGGGGGCTTTGACAGATACGCAGTATTTT.